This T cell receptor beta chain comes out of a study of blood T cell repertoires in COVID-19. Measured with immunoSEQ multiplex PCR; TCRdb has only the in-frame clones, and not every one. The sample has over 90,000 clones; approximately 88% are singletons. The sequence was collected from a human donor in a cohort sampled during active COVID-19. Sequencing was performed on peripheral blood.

CDR3 sequence (DNA): TGTGCCAGCAGCTTAGACAACCGCTATGGCTACACCTTC. Protein sequence: CASSLDNRYGYTF. J is TRBJ1-2 and V is TRBV7-3, with D unresolved. The CDR3 spans 13 residues. Germline V lookup: CDR1 SGHTA, CDR2 FQGTGA. V was trimmed by 2 bases and J by 4 bases, leaving 8 bases between them.